The 12 T cell receptor beta chains presented below share a single source sample, sequenced in a study of regulatory T cells in long-lasting Graves disease. Time point given: persistent/refractory GD, antithyroid drugs over 5 years with positive TRAb. Isolated PBMC RNA provided the starting material for the TCR library. Libraries of TCR beta came from iRepertoire HTBI primers plus Arm-PCR of CDR3 regions. Each CDR3 protein is one row after TCRdb ran MiXCR on the multiplex PCR reads. The data show hundreds of thousands of distinct CDR3 sequences, over 20% seen once. The sample consisted of peripheral blood mononuclear cells (PBMCs), taken when the disease was refractory, from a patient treated with antithyroid drugs. The origin of the receptors is a female donor with Graves disease.

The chain carries TRBV19 and TRBJ1-4; D unresolved. The V end lost 7 bases, the J end lost 6 bases, and 15 bases lay between the germline ends. The CDR3 extends over 14 amino acids. Looked up from germline, CDR1 is LNHDA and CDR2 is SQIVND (reference sequence). CDR3 loop: CASMEGGGDEKLFF. In DNA, the CDR3 is TGTGCCAGTATGGAGGGCGGAGGCGATGAAAAACTGTTTTTT.

This clonotype has just a few counts. J is TRBJ1-1 and V is TRBV13; tentatively, D is TRBD1 (5 bases). This CDR3 contains 15 residues. Trimming shortened V by 5 bases and J by 4 bases, and 17 bases separated the two germline ends. Looked up from germline, CDR1 is PRHDT and CDR2 is FYEKMQ (reference sequence). The CDR3 region has the DNA TGTGCCAGCAGCCTCGGGGGGGTCCCAACCACTGAAGCTTTCTTT. This gives the protein CASSLGGVPTTEAFF.

This clonotype was detected many times. The gene calls are TRBV24-1 and TRBJ1-5, with D possibly TRBD1 on 5 matching bases. The V end was cut by 7 bases, the J end by 0 bases, with 9 bases between. There are 14 residues in the CDR3. CDR1 is KGHDR and CDR2 is SFDVKD in the germline V gene. The CDR3 sequence is CATRGRNSNQPQHF. CDR3 nucleotides: TGTGCCACCAGGGGACGGAATAGCAATCAGCCCCAGCATTTT.

Comment on this clonotype: A clone one base away is much larger, so this may be a read error. V gene TRBV27 combines with J gene TRBJ1-4; no clear D. Germline loops: CDR1 MNHEY, CDR2 SMNVEV (reference sequence). CDR3 length equals 13 residues. Here the CDR3 reads CASSAGDNEKLVF. The CDR3 bases are TGTGCCAGCAGCGCAGGAGATAATGAAAAACTGGTTTTT.

This clonotype was counted only a few times. The V and J genes are TRBV6-1 and TRBJ1-3, with D possibly matching TRBD1 (6 bases). The length of the CDR3 is 13 residues. V lost 6 bases and J 0 bases, leaving 6 bases between the germline ends. Germline loops: CDR1 MNHNS, CDR2 SASEGT. In nucleotides, the CDR3 is TGTGCCAGCAGGGACAGCTCTGGAAACACCATATATTTT. It yields the protein CASRDSSGNTIYF.

This clonotype has ten or more counts. The genes are TRBV28 and TRBJ1-1; TRBD1 matches at 9 bases. CDR3 size: 15 residues. Trimming took 6 bases from V and 1 from J; bases not matched to a gene: 6. Germline values: CDR1 MDHEN, CDR2 SYDVKM. The CDR3 is CASSRDRARNTEAFF. CDR3 sequence (DNA): TGTGCCAGCAGCCGGGACAGGGCCCGGAACACTGAAGCTTTCTTT. The entire variable domain, with the rest obtained from reference TRBV28 and TRBJ1-1, is as follows: DVKVTQSSRYLVKRTGEKVFLECVQDMDHENMFWYRQDPGLGLRLIYFSYDVKMKEKGDIPEGYSVSREKKERFSLILESASTNQTSMYLCASSRDRARNTEAFFGQGTRLTVV.

This clonotype was detected many times. This rearrangement joins TRBV5-6 to TRBJ2-6; D ambiguous. Trimming removed 1 base from V and 0 bases from J, with 17 bases in between. Germline loops: CDR1 SGHDT, CDR2 YYEEEE. The CDR3 totals 19 residues. For the CDR3, the DNA is TGTGCCAGCAGCTTGATGGGCGTTAGCACTTACTCTGGGGCCAACGTCCTGACTTTC. Translated: CASSLMGVSTYSGANVLTF.

This clonotype was seen a few times. The genes are TRBV5-6 and TRBJ2-1, with 7 bases that match TRBD1. The CDR3 length is 15 residues. Germline CDR1 is SGHDT and CDR2 is YYEEEE. Trimming at V came to 4 bases and at J to 1 base, leaving 5 bases not matched to a gene. Here the CDR3 reads CASSEGQWSYNEQFF. Written as DNA, the CDR3 is TGTGCCAGCAGCGAGGGACAGTGGTCCTACAATGAGCAGTTCTTC.

This clonotype was observed at least ten times. The V gene is TRBV28, the J gene TRBJ1-5; no definite D call. The CDR3 has 15 amino acids. The germline CDR1 and CDR2 sequences are MDHEN and SYDVKM. V was pared by 3 bases and J by 4 bases, with 13 bases between. The CDR3 nucleotides are TGTGCCAGCAGTTTTCTCGTAGGGAGTAATCAGCCCCAGCATTTT. The encoded protein is CASSFLVGSNQPQHF.

The rearrangement joins TRBV6-1 to TRBJ2-7; 9 nucleotides agree with TRBD1. CDR1 MNHNS and CDR2 SASEGT come from the germline V gene. Unmatched junction bases numbered 8, after V lost 6 bases and J lost 2 bases. CDR3 size: 15 residues. The CDR3 DNA reads as TGTGCCAGCAGGGGGGGAGGGACAGGGCCCTACGAGCAGTACTTC. This codes for CASRGGGTGPYEQYF.

The chain recombines TRBV6-5 with TRBJ2-1, with a tentative D call TRBD2 (6 bases). V gave up 4 bases and J gave up 9 bases, with 16 bases separating them. Germline V gene data show CDR1 as MNHEY and CDR2 as SVGAGI. This CDR3 region has 14 residues. The CDR3 DNA reads TGTGCCAGCAGTTCCCGACTAGAAGTAGTTGAGCAGTTCTTC. It yields the protein CASSSRLEVVEQFF.

This clonotype was detected once. In DNA form, the CDR3 reads TGTGCCAGCAGCACCCGGGACACCAACACTGAAGCTTTCTTT. Its translation is CASSTRDTNTEAFF. The chain recombines TRBV9 with TRBJ1-1, with D tentatively TRBD1 (6 bases). The V and J ends lost 4 bases and 2 bases respectively, with 12 bases between them. The CDR3 sequence is 14 residues long. CDR1 is SGDLS and CDR2 is YYNGEE in the germline V gene.